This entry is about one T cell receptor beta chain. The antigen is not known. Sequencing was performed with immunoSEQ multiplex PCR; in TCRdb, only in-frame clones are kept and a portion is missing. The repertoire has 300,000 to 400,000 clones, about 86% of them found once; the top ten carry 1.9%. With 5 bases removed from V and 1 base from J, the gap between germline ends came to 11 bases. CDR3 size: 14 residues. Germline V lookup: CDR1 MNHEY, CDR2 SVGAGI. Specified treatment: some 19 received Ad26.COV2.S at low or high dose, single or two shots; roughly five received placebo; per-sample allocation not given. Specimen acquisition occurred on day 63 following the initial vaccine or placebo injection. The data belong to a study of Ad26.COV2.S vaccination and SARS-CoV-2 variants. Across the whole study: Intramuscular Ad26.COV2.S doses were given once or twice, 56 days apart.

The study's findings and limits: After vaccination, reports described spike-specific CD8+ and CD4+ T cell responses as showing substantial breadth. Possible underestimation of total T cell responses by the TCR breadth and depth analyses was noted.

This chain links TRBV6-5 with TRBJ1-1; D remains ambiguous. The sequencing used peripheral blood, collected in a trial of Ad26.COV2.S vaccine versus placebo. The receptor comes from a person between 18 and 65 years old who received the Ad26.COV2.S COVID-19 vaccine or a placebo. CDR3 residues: CASSIRTQNTEAFF. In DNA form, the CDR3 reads TGTGCCAGCAGTATACGGACGCAGAACACTGAAGCTTTCTTT.